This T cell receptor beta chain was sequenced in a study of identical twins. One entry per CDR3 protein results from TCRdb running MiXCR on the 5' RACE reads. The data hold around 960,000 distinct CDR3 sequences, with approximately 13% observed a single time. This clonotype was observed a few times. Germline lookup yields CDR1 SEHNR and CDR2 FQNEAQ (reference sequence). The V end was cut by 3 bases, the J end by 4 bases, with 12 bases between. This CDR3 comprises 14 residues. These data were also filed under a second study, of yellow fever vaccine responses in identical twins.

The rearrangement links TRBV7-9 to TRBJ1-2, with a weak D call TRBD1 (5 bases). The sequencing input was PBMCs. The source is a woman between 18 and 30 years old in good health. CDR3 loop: CASSFGQFFYGYTF. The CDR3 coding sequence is TGTGCCAGCAGCTTCGGACAATTTTTCTATGGCTACACCTTC. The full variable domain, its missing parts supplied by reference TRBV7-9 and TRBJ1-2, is DTGVSQNPRHKITKRGQNVTFRCDPISEHNRLYWYRQTLGQGPEFLTYFQNEAQLEKSRLLSDRFSAERPKGSFSTLEIQRTEQGDSAMYLCASSFGQFFYGYTFGSGTRLTVV.